Here is one T cell receptor (beta chain) with its context. What it binds is unknown. Assay used: immunoSEQ multiplex PCR; TCRdb lists only in-frame clones, some missing. Among about 120,000 clones listed, more than 70% were seen once. The sample originates from a study of T cell responses to AZD1222 COVID-19 vaccine. Overall study findings and caveats: The breadth and depth of Spike-specific TCRs increased once two AZD1222 doses had been given.

The source of this sequence is an adult who received the AZD1222 COVID-19 vaccine. The sequences come from peripheral blood, collected 28 days after the second AZD1222 dose.

CDR3: CASSFWYQGQGRYEQYF. DNA of the CDR3: TGTGCCAGCAGCTTTTGGTACCAGGGACAGGGGCGGTACGAGCAGTACTTC. The chain carries TRBV5-6 and TRBJ2-7; 10 positions agree with TRBD1. Germline loops: CDR1 SGHDT, CDR2 YYEEEE. The CDR3 consists of 17 residues. V was clipped by 2 bases and J by 4 bases; unmatched bases: 12.